This entry lists 16 T cell receptor beta chains sequenced from one sample in a study of CD8 T cells in Susac syndrome. The RNA, about 0.5 to 1 ug, was put through reverse transcription using random hexamers. TCRdb itself ran the immunoSEQ multiplex PCR reads through MiXCR, one entry per CDR3 protein. This table holds 150,000 to 200,000 distinct CDR3 sequences, 90% to 95% found once. The sequenced material came from CD4+ T cells from PBMCs. The receptors stem from a human donor in good health.

The chain joins TRBV12-3 or TRBV12-4 to TRBJ2-6, with unresolved D. Trimming shortened V by 4 bases and J by 0 bases, and 13 bases separated the two germline ends. The CDR3 has 17 residues. The CDR3 reads CASSSSDGISGANVLTF. In DNA, the CDR3 is TGTGCCAGCAGTTCCTCGGACGGAATCTCTGGGGCCAACGTCCTGACTTTC.

The V call is TRBV18, the J call TRBJ1-5; D unresolved. The V gene's germline CDR1 is KGHSH and CDR2 LQKENI. Trimming removed 2 bases at V and 0 bases at J, with 5 bases between. The CDR3 extends over 14 amino acids. CDR3 nucleotides: TGTGCCAGCTCACCAGGGATTAGCAATCAGCCCCAGCATTTT. Translation gives CASSPGISNQPQHF.

V usage is TRBV5-6 and J usage is TRBJ1-5; D call uncertain. With 0 bases removed from V and 0 bases from J, the gap between germline ends came to 7 bases. Germline V gene sequence: CDR1 SGHDT, CDR2 YYEEEE. The CDR3 loop spans 15 amino acids. The CDR3 loop is CASSLGTYSNQPQHF. CDR3 nucleotides: TGTGCCAGCAGCTTGGGGACTTATAGCAATCAGCCCCAGCATTTT.

This chain connects TRBV5-1 to TRBJ2-5; TRBD1 aligns across 10 bases. J gave up 5 bases and V 3 bases, and 10 bases lay outside the gene matches. Germline CDR1 and CDR2: SGHRS and YFSETQ. The CDR3 contains 16 residues. Here the CDR3 reads CASSSTRTGGRETQYF. The CDR3 DNA sequence: TGCGCCAGCAGCTCCACGAGGACAGGGGGAAGGGAGACCCAGTACTTC. Full variable domain (rest looked up from reference TRBV5-1 and TRBJ2-5): KAGVTQTPRYLIKTRGQQVTLSCSPISGHRSVSWYQQTPGQGLQFLFEYFSETQRNKGNFPGRFSGRQFSNSRSEMNVSTLELGDSALYLCASSSTRTGGRETQYFGPGTRLLVL.

The genes are TRBV2 and TRBJ1-5, with a tentative D call TRBD1 (6 bases). The V and J ends lost 1 base and 7 bases respectively, with 14 bases between them. From germline, CDR1 is SNHLY and CDR2 FYNNEI. The CDR3 consists of 15 residues. The CDR3: CASSEEGGKGQPQHF. CDR3 nucleotides: TGTGCCAGCAGTGAAGAGGGGGGAAAGGGCCAGCCCCAGCATTTT. Combining the CDR3 with reference TRBV2 and TRBJ1-5 gives the whole variable domain EPEVTQTPSHQVTQMGQEVILRCVPISNHLYFYWYRQILGQKVEFLVSFYNNEISEKSEIFDDQFSVERPDGSNFTLKIRSTKLEDSAMYFCASSEEGGKGQPQHFGDGTRLSIL.

This rearrangement joins TRBV3-1 to TRBJ1-4; D is undetermined. CDR1 is LGHDT and CDR2 is YNNKEL in the germline V gene (reference sequence). V was cut by 3 bases and J by 6 bases, with 5 bases left in between. This CDR3 has 12 residues. The CDR3 protein is CASSQNDEKLFF. The CDR3 bases are TGTGCCAGCAGCCAGAACGATGAAAAACTGTTTTTT.

The chain uses TRBV3-1 and TRBJ1-1, with D uncertain. Per the germline V gene, CDR1 is LGHDT and CDR2 is YNNKEL (reference sequence). This CDR3 is built from 15 residues. V was clipped by 4 bases and J by 6 bases, with 18 bases between them. The CDR3 coding sequence is TGTGCCAGCAGCCTAAGAATAGGAGGGTTCGCTGAAGCTTTCTTT. Protein sequence: CASSLRIGGFAEAFF.

The chain uses TRBV19 and TRBJ2-2; no clear D. Trimming shortened V by 8 bases and J by 4 bases, and 14 bases separated the two germline ends. The CDR3 totals 14 residues. Germline CDR1 LNHDA, CDR2 SQIVND (reference sequence). The CDR3 loop reads CASGPAGSTGELFF. CDR3 sequence (DNA): TGTGCCAGTGGGCCGGCTGGGTCCACCGGGGAGCTGTTTTTT.

The rearrangement joins TRBV4-1 to TRBJ2-7; TRBD1 matches 7 bases. In germline, CDR1 is MGHRA, CDR2 YSYEKL. The junction had 10 bases not matched to a gene; V was cut back by 3 bases and J by 5 bases. The CDR3 loop spans 15 amino acids. DNA for the CDR3: TGCGCCAGCAGCCAGATTGACAGGGATGGGAACGAGCAGTACTTC. Its translation is CASSQIDRDGNEQYF.

V and J are TRBV5-1 and TRBJ2-1; tentative D call: TRBD2 (5 bases). CDR3 length equals 13 residues. The germline V and J ends were trimmed by 3 bases and 7 bases, with 11 bases remaining between them. Germline loops: CDR1 SGHRS, CDR2 YFSETQ. The CDR3 protein is CASSSRTENEQFF. As DNA, the CDR3 is TGCGCCAGCAGCTCCAGGACTGAAAATGAGCAGTTCTTC.

The chain has TRBV5-1 and TRBJ1-1; D possibly corresponds to TRBD1 (6 bases). Germline CDR1 and CDR2: SGHRS and YFSETQ. Trimming took off 6 bases at V and 3 bases at J, with 18 bases between the two ends. The CDR3 is 15 amino acids. The CDR3, as DNA: TGCGCCAGCATCTCTGGCGGAGGGGGGGACACTGAAGCTTTCTTT. Its translation is CASISGGGGDTEAFF. The variable domain in full, completed from reference TRBV5-1 and TRBJ1-1, reads KAGVTQTPRYLIKTRGQQVTLSCSPISGHRSVSWYQQTPGQGLQFLFEYFSETQRNKGNFPGRFSGRQFSNSRSEMNVSTLELGDSALYLCASISGGGGDTEAFFGQGTRLTVV.

The chain is built from TRBV9 and TRBJ2-3; D unresolved. The germline CDR1 and CDR2 sequences are SGDLS and YYNGEE. This CDR3 is built from 13 residues. V lost 2 bases and J lost 3, with 7 bases in between. CDR3 amino acids: CASSVASTDTQYF. The CDR3 DNA sequence: TGTGCCAGCAGCGTTGCCTCAACAGATACGCAGTATTTT. Drawing the rest from reference TRBV9 and TRBJ2-3, the complete variable domain is DSGVTQTPKHLITATGQRVTLRCSPRSGDLSVYWYQQSLDQGLQFLIQYYNGEERAKGNILERFSAQQFPDLHSELNLSSLELGDSALYFCASSVASTDTQYFGPGTRLTVL.

This clonotype came up once. This chain links TRBV2 with TRBJ2-1, with 10 bases matching TRBD1. The trim removed 8 bases at V and 6 bases at J, leaving 10 bases unmatched. Germline-derived CDR1 and CDR2 are SNHLY and FYNNEI. This CDR3 region has 15 residues. The CDR3, as DNA: TGTGCCAGCGGGAGACAGGGGGCCACGGTCAATGAGCAGTTCTTC. Translating gives CASGRQGATVNEQFF.

J is TRBJ1-1 and V is TRBV19; tentative D call: TRBD1 (6 bases). The length of the CDR3 is 15 residues. V lost 5 bases to trimming and J lost 5 bases, with 18 bases between them. CDR1 is LNHDA and CDR2 is SQIVND in the germline V gene (reference sequence). CDR3: CASSFNAGEGTEAFF. The CDR3 DNA follows: TGTGCCAGTAGTTTTAACGCAGGGGAAGGGACTGAAGCTTTCTTT.

The chain recombines TRBV9 with TRBJ2-7; D is uncertain. The CDR3 contains 14 residues. Germline V lookup: CDR1 SGDLS, CDR2 YYNGEE. Trimming shortened V by 2 bases and J by 0 bases, and 9 bases separated the two germline ends. CDR3 loop: CASSVGTLSYEQYF. For the CDR3, the DNA is TGTGCCAGCAGCGTGGGTACGCTCTCCTACGAGCAGTACTTC.

The chain has TRBV20-1 and TRBJ2-7, with 9 bases matching TRBD2. Germline loops: CDR1 DFQATT, CDR2 SNEGSKA (reference sequence). J was trimmed by 2 bases and V by 6 bases; bases with no gene match: 11. CDR3 length equals 15 residues. The CDR3 sequence: CSATSPGGGAYEQYF. As DNA, the CDR3 is TGCAGTGCCACCTCCCCGGGCGGGGGGGCCTACGAGCAGTACTTC.